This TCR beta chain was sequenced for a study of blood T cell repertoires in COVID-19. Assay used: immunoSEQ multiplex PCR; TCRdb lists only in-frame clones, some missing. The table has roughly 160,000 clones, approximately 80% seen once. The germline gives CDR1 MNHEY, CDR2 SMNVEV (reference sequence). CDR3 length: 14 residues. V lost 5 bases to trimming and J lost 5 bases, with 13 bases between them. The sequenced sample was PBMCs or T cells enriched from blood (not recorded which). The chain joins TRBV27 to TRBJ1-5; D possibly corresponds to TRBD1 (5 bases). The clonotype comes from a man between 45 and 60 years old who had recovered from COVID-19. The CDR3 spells CASSDGQGHQPQHF. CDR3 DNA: TGTGCCAGCAGTGATGGACAAGGCCATCAGCCCCAGCATTTT.